Listed below are T cell receptor beta chains from one sample, sequenced in a study of control samples from healthy donors and cancer patients. Method: immunoSEQ multiplex PCR; TCRdb's copy keeps in-frame clones and lacks some. The sample consists of some 220,000 clones, over 90% of them appearing once. Sequenced: blood. Every receptor here comes from a man aged 45-65 years in good health. The CDR3 runs from the conserved cysteine through the conserved F or W. Each record gives: V gene, clone size, J gene, D gene, CDR3 protein, CDR3 DNA. D genes are given only for firm matches. Rows give clone size only sometimes, using once, few, many, or a class for an expanded clone.

v_call: TRBV2
clone_size: -
j_call: TRBJ1-3
d_call: -
cdr3_aa: CASSEWGGTGNTIYF
cdr3_nt: TGTGCCAGCAGTGAATGGGGGGGAACTGGAAACACCATATATTTT

v_call: TRBV3-1/TRBV3-2
clone_size: once
j_call: TRBJ1-1
d_call: -
cdr3_aa: CASSQVSGTEAFF
cdr3_nt: TGTGCCAGCAGCCAAGTCAGCGGAACTGAAGCTTTCTTT

v_call: TRBV10-3
clone_size: -
j_call: TRBJ2-3
d_call: -
cdr3_aa: CAIRVGGSDTQYF
cdr3_nt: TGTGCCATCAGGGTTGGAGGGTCAGATACGCAGTATTTT

v_call: TRBV28
clone_size: -
j_call: TRBJ1-1
d_call: -
cdr3_aa: CASRIGVEAFF
cdr3_nt: TGTGCCAGCAGAATCGGGGTGGAAGCTTTCTTT

v_call: TRBV19
clone_size: -
j_call: TRBJ1-5
d_call: -
cdr3_aa: CASRTVSNQPQHF
cdr3_nt: TGTGCCAGTAGGACGGTTAGCAATCAGCCCCAGCATTTT

v_call: TRBV6-5
clone_size: -
j_call: TRBJ2-1
d_call: TRBD1
cdr3_aa: CASRYRVGGGQFF
cdr3_nt: TGTGCCAGCAGGTACAGGGTAGGGGGCGGGCAGTTCTTC

v_call: TRBV6-2/TRBV6-3
clone_size: -
j_call: TRBJ1-1
d_call: -
cdr3_aa: CASSYRGVNTEAFF
cdr3_nt: TGTGCCAGCAGTTACAGGGGGGTGAACACTGAAGCTTTCTTT

v_call: TRBV2
clone_size: -
j_call: TRBJ1-2
d_call: TRBD1
cdr3_aa: CASSPRTGGLSAGYTF
cdr3_nt: TGTGCCAGCAGTCCCCGGACAGGGGGTCTTTCGGCTGGCTACACCTTC

v_call: TRBV19
clone_size: few
j_call: TRBJ1-2
d_call: TRBD1
cdr3_aa: CASSTQGQAVGNGYTF
cdr3_nt: TGTGCCAGTAGTACGCAGGGACAGGCGGTGGGGAACGGCTACACCTTC

v_call: TRBV2
clone_size: once
j_call: TRBJ2-5
d_call: -
cdr3_aa: CASSGAGRETQYF
cdr3_nt: TGTGCCAGCAGTGGGGCTGGGAGAGAGACCCAGTACTTC